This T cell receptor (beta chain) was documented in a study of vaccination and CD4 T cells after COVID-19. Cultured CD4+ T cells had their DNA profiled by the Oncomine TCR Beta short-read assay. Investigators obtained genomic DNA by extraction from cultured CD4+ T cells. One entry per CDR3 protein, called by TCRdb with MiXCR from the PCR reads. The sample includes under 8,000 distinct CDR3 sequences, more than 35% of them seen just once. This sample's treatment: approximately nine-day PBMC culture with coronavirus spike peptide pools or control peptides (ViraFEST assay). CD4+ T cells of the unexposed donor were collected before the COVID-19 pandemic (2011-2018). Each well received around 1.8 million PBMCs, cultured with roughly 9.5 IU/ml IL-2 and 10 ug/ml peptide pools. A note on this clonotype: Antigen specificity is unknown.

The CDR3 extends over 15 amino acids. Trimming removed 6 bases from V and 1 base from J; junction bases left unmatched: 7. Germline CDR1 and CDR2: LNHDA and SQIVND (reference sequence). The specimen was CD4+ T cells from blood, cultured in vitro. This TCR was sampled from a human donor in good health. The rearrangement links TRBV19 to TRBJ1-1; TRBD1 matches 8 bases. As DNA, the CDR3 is TGTGCCAGTAGAAAAGGACAGGGAGCGAACACTGAAGCTTTCTTT. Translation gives CASRKGQGANTEAFF.